This entry features one T cell receptor beta chain sequence. Its antigen is not known. The method was immunoSEQ multiplex PCR; TCRdb's version includes in-frame clones alone and lacks a portion of them. Of almost 85,000 clones listed, 65% to 90% are singletons. V lost 6 bases to trimming and J lost 5 bases, with 22 bases between them. The CDR3 length is 16 residues. Germline CDR1 reads SGHAT; CDR2 reads FQNNGV. This entry comes from a study of a mutant IDH1 vaccine in newly diagnosed glioma. The time point was: week 23, last vaccination. Doses comprised 300 ug of mutant IDH1 20-mer peptide each, plus topical imiquimod.

The V and J genes are TRBV11-2 and TRBJ2-5; no clear D gene. This material consisted of PBMCs, taken from a glioma patient whose treatment included an IDH1 peptide vaccine. The receptor was derived from a man younger than 40 with glioma. Some clones in this sample may be carry-over from other donors' samples. This CDR3 is CASRQIRGQFGETQYF. Here the CDR3 DNA reads TGTGCCAGCAGGCAAATTAGAGGCCAGTTTGGGGAGACCCAGTACTTC.